These T cell receptor beta chains were read from a single sample in a study of tumor-infiltrating lymphocytes in oesophageal squamous cell carcinoma. TCRdb fed the PCR reads into MiXCR, producing one record per CDR3 protein. Altogether roughly 21,000 distinct CDR3 sequences are present, more than 30% being singletons, with the ten largest covering under 40%. Specimen: esophageal tumor tissue. The receptors come from a male donor with esophageal squamous cell carcinoma. The CDR3 runs from the conserved cysteine through the conserved F or W. D genes are given only for firm matches. Rows give clone size only sometimes, using once, few, many, or a class for an expanded clone.

CASSLATGSYNEQYF,TGTGCCAGCAGCTTAGCGACGGGAAGCTACAATGAGCAGTACTTC,-,-,TRBV7-6,15,TRBJ2-5
CATRKGTENNEQFF,TGTGCCACCCGAAAGGGGACGGAAAACAATGAGCAGTTCTTC,-,-,TRBV28,14,TRBJ2-1
CASNAQGGTGELFF,TGTGCCAGCAACGCTCAGGGCGGCACCGGGGAGCTGTTTTTT,-,-,TRBV7-6,14,TRBJ2-2
CASRTGGQQTQYF,TGTGCCAGCAGAACAGGGGGCCAACAGACCCAGTACTTC,medium-sized,TRBD1,TRBV6-1,13,TRBJ2-5
CASSYSSDREGTQYF,TGTGCCAGCAGTTACTCGAGTGACAGGGAAGGGACCCAGTACTTC,many,TRBD1,TRBV6-6,15,TRBJ2-5
CASSSSRNEQFF,TGTGCCAGCAGCTCCTCTCGCAATGAGCAGTTCTTC,-,-,TRBV11-2,12,TRBJ2-1
CASSLFMPGVKREQFF,TGTGCCAGCAGCTTATTTATGCCAGGGGTTAAGCGTGAGCAGTTCTTC,-,-,TRBV7-2,16,TRBJ2-1
CASSPGNSGANVLTF,TGTGCCAGCAGCCCGGGGAATTCTGGGGCCAACGTCCTGACTTTC,-,-,TRBV3-1,15,TRBJ2-6
CASKLAGVSGELYF,TGTGCCAGCAAACTAGCGGGAGTATCCGGGGAGCTGTACTTC,-,TRBD2,TRBV12-3/TRBV12-4,14,TRBJ2-7
CASSPSRGEIAYF,TGTGCCAGCTCACCATCAAGAGGGGAGATCGCGTACTTC,few,-,TRBV18,13,TRBJ2-7
CASSTDRTYGYTF,TGTGCCAGCAGTACGGACAGAACCTATGGCTACACCTTC,few,-,TRBV12-3/TRBV12-4,13,TRBJ1-2
CASSAQGTDTQYF,TGCGCCAGCAGCGCCCAGGGCACAGATACGCAGTATTTT,many,-,TRBV5-1,13,TRBJ2-3
CASTALRGRTTEAFF,TGTGCCAGCACCGCTCTCCGGGGCAGGACCACTGAAGCTTTCTTT,many,-,TRBV27,15,TRBJ1-1
CATSRDNRGSGANVLTF,TGTGCCACCAGCAGAGATAATCGGGGCTCTGGGGCCAACGTCCTGACTTTC,-,-,TRBV15,17,TRBJ2-6
CASRPGGGRTDTQYF,TGTGCCAGCAGGCCGGGCGGGGGGCGAACAGATACGCAGTATTTT,-,TRBD2,TRBV7-9,15,TRBJ2-3
CASSYRQGARGEQYF,TGTGCCAGCAGTTACCGACAGGGGGCTCGGGGGGAGCAGTACTTC,once,TRBD1,TRBV6-5,15,TRBJ2-7
CASSIDPAGEGTDTQYF,TGTGCCAGTAGTATAGATCCAGCGGGAGAGGGAACAGATACGCAGTATTTT,few,TRBD2,TRBV19,17,TRBJ2-3
CATRGSQHTDTQYF,TGTGCCACCAGAGGGAGCCAACACACAGATACGCAGTATTTT,-,-,TRBV24-1,14,TRBJ2-3
CALTDRALYGYTF,TGTGCCCTGACGGACAGGGCGCTCTATGGCTACACCTTC,many,TRBD1,TRBV10-3,13,TRBJ1-2
CASSLVLVASF,TGCGCCAGCAGCTTGGTACTAGTCGCTTCCTTC,-,-,TRBV5-1,11,TRBJ2-4
CAGWRLSYNEQFF,TGTGCCGGCTGGCGTCTCTCCTACAATGAGCAGTTCTTC,-,-,TRBV28,13,TRBJ2-1
CATSDPRDPRGNQPQHF,TGTGCCACCAGTGATCCCCGGGACCCCAGAGGCAATCAGCCCCAGCATTTT,many,-,TRBV24-1,17,TRBJ1-5
CASSTDRSPDTEAFF,TGTGCTAGCAGCACAGACAGGTCTCCGGACACTGAAGCTTTCTTT,-,-,TRBV7-6,15,TRBJ1-1
CASNGQASYEQYF,TGTGCCAGCAACGGACAGGCCTCCTACGAGCAGTACTTC,-,TRBD1,TRBV2,13,TRBJ2-7
CASSLDRKGEETQYF,TGCGCCAGCAGCCTGGACCGCAAAGGGGAAGAGACCCAGTACTTC,many,-,TRBV5-1,15,TRBJ2-5
CASSYLEGWVGEQFF,TGTGCCAGCAGCTATTTGGAGGGATGGGTCGGGGAGCAGTTCTTC,few,-,TRBV7-8,15,TRBJ2-1
CASSLGHSNTEAFF,TGTGCCAGCAGCTTGGGGCACTCGAACACTGAAGCTTTCTTT,once,-,TRBV5-6,14,TRBJ1-1
CASSEGFGGLGETQYF,TGTGCCAGCAGTGAAGGGTTCGGAGGCTTGGGAGAGACCCAGTACTTC,-,-,TRBV6-2/TRBV6-3,16,TRBJ2-5
CASSPGWAGNTIYF,TGTGCCAGCAGCCCTGGGTGGGCCGGAAACACCATATATTTT,many,-,TRBV7-8,14,TRBJ1-3